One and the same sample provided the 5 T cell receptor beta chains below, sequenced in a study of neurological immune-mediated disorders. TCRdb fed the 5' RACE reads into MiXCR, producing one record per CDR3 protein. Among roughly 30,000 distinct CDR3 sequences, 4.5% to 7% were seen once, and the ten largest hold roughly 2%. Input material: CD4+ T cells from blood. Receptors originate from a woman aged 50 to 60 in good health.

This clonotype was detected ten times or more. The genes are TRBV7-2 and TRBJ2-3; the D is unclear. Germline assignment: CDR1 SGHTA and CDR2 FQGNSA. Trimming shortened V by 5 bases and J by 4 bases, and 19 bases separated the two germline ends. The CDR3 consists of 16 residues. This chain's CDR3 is CASSPIVGWLADTQYF. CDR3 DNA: TGTGCCAGCAGCCCCATCGTAGGGTGGTTGGCAGATACGCAGTATTTT.

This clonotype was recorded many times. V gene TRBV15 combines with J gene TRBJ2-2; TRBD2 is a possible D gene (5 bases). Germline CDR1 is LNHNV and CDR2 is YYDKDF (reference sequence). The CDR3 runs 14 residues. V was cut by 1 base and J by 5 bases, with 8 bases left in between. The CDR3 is CATSRGGKTGELFF. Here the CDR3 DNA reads TGTGCCACCAGCAGAGGAGGGAAAACCGGGGAGCTGTTTTTT.

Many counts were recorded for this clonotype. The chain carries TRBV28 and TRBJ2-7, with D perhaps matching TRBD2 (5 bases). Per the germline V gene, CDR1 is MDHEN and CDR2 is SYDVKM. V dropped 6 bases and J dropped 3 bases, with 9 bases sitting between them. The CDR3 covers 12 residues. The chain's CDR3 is CASRAGLYEQYF. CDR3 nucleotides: TGTGCCAGCAGGGCGGGCCTCTACGAGCAGTACTTC.

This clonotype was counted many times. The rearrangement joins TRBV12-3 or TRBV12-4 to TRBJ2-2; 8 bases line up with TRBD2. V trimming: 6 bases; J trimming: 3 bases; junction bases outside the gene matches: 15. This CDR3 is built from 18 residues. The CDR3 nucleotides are TGTGCCAGCAGCCCAGGAAGTCACCCGCGGGGGGACACCGGGGAGCTGTTTTTT. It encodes CASSPGSHPRGDTGELFF.

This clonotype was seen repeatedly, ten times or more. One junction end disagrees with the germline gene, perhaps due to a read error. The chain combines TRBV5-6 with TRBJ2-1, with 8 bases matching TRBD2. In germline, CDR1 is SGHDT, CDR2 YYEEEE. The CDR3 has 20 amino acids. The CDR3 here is CASSLVAGRGSWFSYNEQFF. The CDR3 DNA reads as TGTGCCAGCAGTTTGGTAGCGGGAAGAGGGAGTTGGTTCTCCTACAATGAGCAGTTCTTC.